These T cell receptor beta chains were read from a single sample in a study of shared clonotypes between healthy human individuals. The protocol was immunoSEQ multiplex PCR, while the TCRdb copy is restricted to in-frame clones and leaves out a portion. The sample shows around 1.6 million clones, approximately 98% of them seen only once. Sequencing input: naive CD4+ T cells sorted from blood. These TCRs come from a man aged 30 to 39 in good health. Both conserved end residues are part of each CDR3. Each record gives: clone size, J gene, V gene, D gene, CDR3 protein, CDR3 DNA. The D gene is left open where the match is weak. Clone size is not always given. Where it is, it says once, few, many or a class for expanded clones.

NA | TRBJ2-5 | TRBV29-1 | TRBD2 | CSATGLAGETQYF | TGCAGCGCCACCGGGCTAGCGGGGGAGACCCAGTACTTC
NA | TRBJ2-7 | TRBV13 | NA | CASSLIGSSYEQYF | TGTGCCAGCAGCTTAATAGGCAGCTCCTACGAGCAGTACTTC
NA | TRBJ1-2 | TRBV7-9 | TRBD1 | CASSSDRGRDYGYTF | TGTGCCAGCAGCTCCGACAGGGGGCGAGACTATGGCTACACCTTC
NA | TRBJ2-3 | TRBV1 | NA | CTSSQWEREDADTQYF | TGCACCAGCAGCCAATGGGAGCGGGAGGACGCAGATACGCAGTATTTT
NA | TRBJ2-5 | TRBV4-1 | TRBD2 | CASSPLGLAGEETQYF | TGCGCCAGCAGCCCGTTGGGACTAGCGGGAGAAGAGACCCAGTACTTC
NA | TRBJ1-5 | TRBV27 | NA | CATSAKTFSNQPQHF | TGTGCCACTTCGGCCAAAACATTTTCCAATCAGCCCCAGCATTTT
NA | TRBJ2-5 | TRBV28 | NA | CASLKVLRSERKVTQYF | TGTGCCAGTCTAAAGGTCCTTCGTAGCGAGCGCAAAGTGACCCAGTACTTC
NA | TRBJ2-1 | TRBV9 | NA | CASSVTGQQGDEQFF | TGTGCCAGCAGCGTCACAGGGCAGCAAGGGGATGAGCAGTTCTTC
once | TRBJ2-7 | TRBV6-5 | TRBD1 | CASSYGGTAIVREQYF | TGTGCCAGCAGTTACGGTGGGACAGCTATAGTACGGGAGCAGTACTTC
NA | TRBJ1-1 | TRBV18 | TRBD1 | CASSPTGVATEAFF | TGTGCCAGCTCACCTACAGGGGTTGCCACTGAAGCTTTCTTT
once | TRBJ2-7 | TRBV18 | NA | CASSPGLSYEQYF | TGTGCCAGCTCACCCGGTCTCTCCTACGAGCAGTACTTC
NA | TRBJ2-1 | TRBV7-6 | NA | CASSRFPQVESSYNEQFF | TGTGCCAGCAGCCGCTTCCCGCAGGTGGAGAGCTCCTACAATGAGCAGTTCTTC
NA | TRBJ2-3 | TRBV5-4 | TRBD2 | CASSLGSGGEWDTQYF | TGTGCCAGCAGCTTAGGGTCGGGAGGCGAATGGGATACGCAGTATTTT
NA | TRBJ2-7 | TRBV7-2 | TRBD1 | CASSLRQGPYEQYF | TGTGCCAGCAGCTTAAGACAGGGGCCCTACGAGCAGTACTTC
NA | TRBJ2-3 | TRBV28 | TRBD1 | CAISRPIGTGGRDTQYF | TGTGCCATCTCACGCCCCATTGGGACAGGGGGCCGGGATACGCAGTATTTT